What follows is one T cell receptor beta chain and its context. The antigen it binds to is not known. No base quality values were provided; no much bigger clone lies one nucleotide off. TCRbeta CDR3 regions were amplified from genomic DNA by means of the immunoSEQ Assay, a bias-controlled multiplex PCR. The paper's data handling went like this. Nucleated cell counts per sample were estimated from amplification of reference gene primers within the assay. To quantify the absolute abundance of each unique TCRbeta CDR3 rearrangement, sequence reads were collapsed and filtered. For each sample, productive Simpson clonality was calculated as the square root of Simpson's diversity index across productive rearrangements. Entries here come from immuneACCESS through TCRdb and include only in-frame sequences with V and J called. Some clones fail to appear in such tables; in the studies checked, an unresolved V gene covers under half of the shortfall, and the cause of the remainder is unknown. The V and J calls and the clone size are those of that table, but D and trimming were determined from the DNA. The sample profile shows around 250,000 clones; over 75% of them were found once. 8.6% of the sample lies in the top ten.

Taken from the germline V gene (reference sequence), the CDR1 and CDR2 loops are SGHNT and YYREEE. The CDR3 numbers 15 residues from cysteine through phenylalanine. Only CDR3 DNA remains: 45 bases, in frame from the first base. Compared with germline, V lacks 4 bases and J lacks 7 bases; bases without a gene match: 11. Collaborating institutions collected whole blood in K2EDTA tubes following their own protocols. For TCRbeta analysis, collaborators shipped samples in one of three forms: frozen whole blood, isolated PBMCs, or DNA extracted from either of those sample types. This record belongs to a study of blood T cell repertoires in COVID-19 (dated by TCRdb to 2020 to 2021). In the study overall: The collaborator samples originated in the United States, Italy and Spain and spanned the acute and convalescent phases of COVID-19. The material from the prospective study consisted of cDNA or gDNA derived from T cells, B-cell-depleted T cells, or PBMCs. The dataset comprised deeply sampled blood TCRbeta repertoires from subjects exposed to, actively infected with, or recovered from COVID-19. The repertoires were made available in a free public database intended to serve as a resource for research on the immune response to SARS-CoV-2. Samples came from the ongoing ImmuneRACE study (first 160 participants) plus 1,254 subjects from 6 global collaborators. Nearly every sample came with metadata listing a de-identified subject ID, COVID-19 status, age in years and sex. Where HLA class I and class II types were available, the types were taken from metadata supplied by the sample provider, not from assay-based typing. Broader findings and caveats from the paper: Clinical and demographic metadata were provided uncurated, with the amount varying by source and participant.

The sequence was obtained from a human donor in a cohort sampled during active COVID-19. The rearrangement joined TRBV5-4 to TRBJ1-1; TRBD1 aligns with 9 central bases. The sample was peripheral blood. The DNA sequence reads TGTGCCAGCAGCGGACCGGACAGGGGTTTGGGTGAAGCTTTCTTT. Its coded protein is CASSGPDRGLGEAFF.